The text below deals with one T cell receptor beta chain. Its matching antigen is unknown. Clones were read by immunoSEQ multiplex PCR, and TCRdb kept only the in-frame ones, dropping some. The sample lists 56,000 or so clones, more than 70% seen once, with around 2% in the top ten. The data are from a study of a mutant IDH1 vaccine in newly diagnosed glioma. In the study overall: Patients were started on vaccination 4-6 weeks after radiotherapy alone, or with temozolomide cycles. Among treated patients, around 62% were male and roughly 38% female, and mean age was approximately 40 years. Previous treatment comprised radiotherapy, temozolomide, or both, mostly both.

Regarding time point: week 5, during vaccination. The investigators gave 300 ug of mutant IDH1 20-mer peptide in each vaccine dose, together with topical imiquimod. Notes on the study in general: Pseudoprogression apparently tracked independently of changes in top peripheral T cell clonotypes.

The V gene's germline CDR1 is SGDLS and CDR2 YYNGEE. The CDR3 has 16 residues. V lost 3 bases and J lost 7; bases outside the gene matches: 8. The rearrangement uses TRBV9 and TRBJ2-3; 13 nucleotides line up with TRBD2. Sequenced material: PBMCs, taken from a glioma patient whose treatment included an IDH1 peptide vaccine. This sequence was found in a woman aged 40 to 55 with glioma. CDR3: CASSDQGTSGANTQYF. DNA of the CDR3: TGTGCCAGCAGCGACCAAGGGACTAGCGGGGCTAATACGCAGTATTTT.